The following is a T cell receptor beta chain sequence with its context. What antigen it recognizes has not been identified. Base qualities are not provided; no much larger clone lies one nucleotide away. This entry belongs to a study of vaccination and CD4 T cells after COVID-19 (dated 2022 in TCRdb). At the level of the whole study: Convalescent patients had a positive SARS-CoV-2 result on nasal swab PCR, and of these patients, several had mild disease and one had severe disease. Post-COVID blood samples from convalescent patients were collected a median of roughly 100 days after diagnosis, with a range of 35 to 161 days. In control cultures, a CEFX viral epitope pool was used as positive control, an HIV-1 Nef peptide pool was used as negative control, or no peptide was added. Culture stimuli were overlapping spike peptide pools from SARS-CoV-2 and from the common cold coronaviruses HCoV-NL63, HCoV-OC43 and HCoV-229E. Two doses of either the Pfizer-BioNTech BNT162b2 vaccine (n=8) or the Moderna mRNA-1273 vaccine (n=2) were administered to participants. In 10 COVID-19 convalescent patients and a handful of infection-naive healthy vaccine recipients, the spike-specific CD4+ TCR repertoire before mRNA vaccination was compared with the repertoire after mRNA vaccination. Post-vaccine blood samples were collected a median of about 72 days after the second vaccine dose, ranging from about 13 to 250 days. The convalescent cohort included six males and four females, with two Hispanic individuals, seven Caucasians, two Asians and one multiracial person.

From the cysteine through the phenylalanine, the CDR3 covers 14 amino acids. Just the 42-base CDR3 DNA is kept, in frame starting at base 1. From the germline V gene, CDR1 is KGHDR and CDR2 is SFDVKD. V trim: 9 bases; J trim: 5 bases; unmatched bases: 9. The library was built by means of PCR. At the Johns Hopkins FTIC core, DNA from the cultured CD4+ T cells underwent TCR sequencing with the Oncomine TCR Beta short-read assay. Genomic DNA was extracted from the cultured CD4+ T cells with the QIAamp micro DNA kit. The Oncomine TCR Beta libraries from cultured CD4+ T cells were pooled using unique dual indexes and then sequenced on an Illumina iSeq 100. As for the original processing: Non-productive sequences were removed, and CDR3s that did not start with C, did not end with F or W, or were shorter than 7 amino acids were discarded. Antigen-specific clonotypes were identified using the MANAFEST web application through comparison of peptide-stimulated wells with reference and other culture wells. For a clone to be called positive, the clone needed an FDR below 0.05, an odds ratio above 5, and a productive frequency above 0.1% in at least two of three replicate wells. A clonotype counted as cross-reactive if it showed significant expansion both in the SARS-CoV-2 spike wells and in at least one common cold coronavirus spike condition. Levenshtein distances (stringdist) and unrooted phylogenetic trees (ape) in R version 3.6.1 were used to assess CDR3 homology. TCRdb trimmed public reads at Q25 via fastp, called clones via MiXCR and kept in-frame beta chains. Entries are consolidated by CDR3 protein sequence, retaining the most common genes and DNA. TCRdb, not the original authors, processed these V and J calls. The sample table holds around 16,000 distinct CDR3 sequences, of which less than 75% were seen once. Of the sample, approximately 17% is held by the ten largest clones.

The sample's treatment or condition label is to be understood as: roughly 11-day PBMC culture with coronavirus spike peptide pools or control peptides (ViraFEST assay). To expand antigen-specific T cells with peptide pools and then pick out the expanded clonotypes through TCR sequencing, the study relied on the ViraFEST assay. The convalescent patients' positive SARS-CoV-2 PCR tests were from March to December 2020, which was before the Alpha, Beta and Delta variants emerged in the United States. Each well held around 2 million PBMCs cultured with 9 to 10 ug/ml peptide pools in IMDM containing 5% human AB serum and roughly 10 IU/ml IL-2. Half of the culture medium was replaced with fresh IL-2-containing medium on days 3 and 7. After 9 to 11 days of culture, CD4+ T cells were isolated by negative selection with the EasySep CD4+ T cell isolation kit. PBMCs were separated from whole blood using Ficoll-Paque Plus gradient centrifugation and then either used fresh or cryopreserved at -140C. Each culture condition was generally run in triplicate wells.

The study at large found these results: In convalescent patients, a median around 83% of post-vaccine SARS-CoV-2-reactive clones were detected only after vaccination, and vaccine-specific priming was suggested by this finding. The study included relatively few convalescent patients and did not analyze early timepoints after natural infection. Nearly all vaccine-specific clones in convalescent patients (304 of 307) were mono-reactive for SARS-CoV-2 spike rather than cross-reactive with common cold coronaviruses. The median number of SARS-CoV-2-reactive clonotypes rose from about 19 after infection to 38 after vaccination, but the change was not significant.

The V gene is TRBV24-1 and the J gene is TRBJ2-3, with 8 bases aligning to TRBD1. The source is a human donor who had recovered from COVID-19. Material for sequencing was CD4+ T cells from blood, cultured in vitro. CDR3 sequence: CATGGRGRVDTQYF. Here is the DNA: TGTGCCACCGGGGGCAGGGGGCGTGTAGATACGCAGTATTTT.